The text below deals with one T cell receptor (beta chain). This clonotype was seen only a few times. The target of this receptor is not known. Base-call qualities are not available, and no considerably larger clone is one nucleotide away. The library was generated by multiplex PCR. The instrument given in TCRdb is Illumina HiSeq 4000. CDR3 regions were amplified by Arm-PCR with iRepertoire HTBI primers to construct TCR beta libraries. Before sequencing, the PCR products underwent gel purification. The published analysis was carried out like this. A total of 60 to 80 TRBV and under 15 TRBJ segments were identified across samples and were used for gene usage analysis of CDR3 amino acid clonotypes. COPE and FqMerger were used to merge the filtered high-quality paired reads into contigs. BLAST was used to align contigs to IMGT TRBV, TRBD and TRBJ reference genes, and CDR3 was defined according to IMGT. Clonotypes above 0.1% frequency were classified as highly expanded clones. Shannon entropy served as the measure of repertoire diversity, while the Gini coefficient captured V-J evenness. A clonotype was considered public if more than one individual shared it. In-frame beta chains were kept once TCRdb had trimmed the public reads at Q25 with fastp and called clones with MiXCR. Rows are combined by CDR3 protein, so each entry shows the most common genes and DNA. TCRdb, not the authors, supplied the V and J calls. In this sample the table shows about 290,000 distinct CDR3 sequences, under 25% of which occur a single time. Of the sample, about 61% falls within the top ten clones.

This sample was taken from a study of regulatory T cells in long-lasting Graves disease (dated by TCRdb to about 2021). In the study overall: Persistent Graves' disease was defined as antithyroid drug treatment for over 5 years with persistently positive TSH receptor autoantibodies. Persistent Graves' disease patients were compared with newly diagnosed Graves' disease patients by peripheral blood TCR sequencing and RNA sequencing. The study was conducted in China and was registered as a clinical trial. TCR sequencing covered some 13 persistent and approximately 20 newly diagnosed Graves' disease patients, 33 samples in total. On average, persistent Graves' disease patients in the clinical cohort had been on antithyroid drugs for about 10.3 years. The investigation overall reported the following: Persistent patients shared more public clonotypes among themselves (2,741) than newly diagnosed patients did (over 900). As a limitation, the authors acknowledged that the small sample size may reduce accuracy. Peripheral blood alone was examined, since thyroid tissue, which constituted the primary lesion, could not be accessed. Compared with newly diagnosed patients, patients with persistent Graves' disease had lower TCR Shannon entropy and fewer highly expanded clones, which suggests clonal expansion. Sequencing and analysis were limited to the TCR beta chain.

This sample's time point label indicates: persistent/refractory GD, antithyroid drugs over 5 years with positive TRAb. For both TCR sequencing and RNA sequencing, RNA was extracted from PBMCs using TRIzol. Graves' disease was diagnosed according to American Thyroid Association guidelines. Patients were recruited from an endocrinology department in Xi'an, China. Each patient gave about 9.1 milliliters of peripheral blood, collected in an EDTA anticoagulant tube. Ficoll Paque Plus density gradient separation was used to isolate PBMCs, and no additional T cell sorting was done. RNA quality was checked with an Agilent 2100 Bioanalyzer and agarose gel, and concentration with a NanoDrop 2000. Sequenced here: peripheral blood mononuclear cells (PBMCs), sampled when the disease was refractory, from a patient treated with antithyroid drugs. This receptor was identified in a female donor with Graves disease.

The DNA reads as follows: TGCAGTGCACTCTCCGGGACTAGCGCCGCCTACGAGCAGTACTTC. Its protein is CSALSGTSAAYEQYF. The chain couples TRBV20-1 to TRBJ2-7; 10 central bases correspond to TRBD2. The V end gives up 6 bases and the J end 2 bases, leaving 10 bases in the junction not matched to a gene. The germline V gene (reference sequence) provides CDR1 DFQATT and CDR2 SNEGSKA. Inclusive of the bounding cysteine and phenylalanine, the CDR3 is 15 residues long. The entry retains the CDR3 DNA only, 45 bases that are in frame from base 1.